Below are 9 T cell receptor beta chains sequenced from a single sample in a study of cytomegalovirus exposure and HLA in healthy donors. The PCR ran on 60 Vbeta and 13 Jbeta primers. TCRdb's copy holds only in-frame clones and misses some; the assay was immunoSEQ multiplex PCR. In the table there are 130,000 to 150,000 clones, approximately 80% of which are singletons. Sequenced input: PBMCs. The receptor source for this set is a woman aged 40 to 50 in good health and CMV-seropositive.

The V and J genes are TRBV6-1 and TRBJ2-5; D remains ambiguous. Per germline, CDR1 MNHNS and CDR2 SASEGT. Trimming left V 5 bases short and J 4 bases short, with 8 bases between. The CDR3 covers 12 residues. This CDR3 reads CASSQFGETQYF. The CDR3 nucleotides are TGTGCCAGCAGTCAATTCGGAGAGACCCAGTACTTC.

The J gene is TRBJ2-3, the V gene TRBV7-3; 12 positions match TRBD2. V lost 4 bases, J lost 6 bases, and 5 bases stayed unmatched. Germline loops: CDR1 SGHTA, CDR2 FQGTGA. This CDR3 spans 15 amino acids. The CDR3 coding sequence is TGTGCCAGCAGCTCGACTAGCGGGAGAGGTGATACGCAGTATTTT. It specifies CASSSTSGRGDTQYF.

In this sample, this clone turned up once. The chain employs TRBV5-1 and TRBJ1-2; TRBD1 matches 9 bases. The CDR3 has 14 residues. Per the germline V gene, CDR1 is SGHRS and CDR2 is YFSETQ. Trimming cost V 3 bases and J 6 bases; bases outside gene matches: 6. The CDR3 bases are TGCGCCAGCAGCTGGGGGGACAGGGTTGATGGCTACACCTTC. Translated: CASSWGDRVDGYTF.

In nucleotides, the CDR3 is TGCGCCAGCAGCCCGGCGGGACTCTACAATGAGCAGTTCTTC. As protein: CASSPAGLYNEQFF. The V and J genes are TRBV5-1 and TRBJ2-1, with D maybe TRBD2 (6 bases). Trimming took off 4 bases at V and 3 bases at J, with 11 bases between the two ends. The CDR3 contains 14 residues. Germline lookup yields CDR1 SGHRS and CDR2 YFSETQ.

With regard to this clone: The junction shows a germline mismatch at one end, possibly a read error. The rearrangement joins TRBV7-9 to TRBJ2-5; 9 nucleotides align to TRBD1. Germline values: CDR1 SEHNR, CDR2 FQNEAQ (reference sequence). This CDR3 is built from 14 residues. CDR3 sequence: CSSSSWGQGETQYF. CDR3 DNA: TGTTCCAGCAGCTCATGGGGACAGGGAGAGACCCAGTACTTC.

The CDR3 DNA reads TGTGCCAGCAGTTCCCCAGCGGGGGGGCATACAGATACGCAGTATTTT. It codes for CASSSPAGGHTDTQYF. The chain uses TRBV28 and TRBJ2-3; 10 bases are a match to TRBD2. V shed 4 bases and J 3 bases; nucleotides not matched to a gene: 7. This CDR3 has 16 amino acids. The germline V gene has CDR1 MDHEN and CDR2 SYDVKM.

The chain links TRBV11-2 to TRBJ2-5; 8 nucleotides align to TRBD1. This CDR3 comprises 16 residues. V dropped 1 base and J dropped 4; count of bases not matched to a gene: 8. The germline gives CDR1 SGHAT, CDR2 FQNNGV. DNA of the CDR3: TGTGCCAGCAGCTTAGGTGACAGGGGACGAAGAGAGACCCAGTACTTC. The encoded protein is CASSLGDRGRRETQYF.

The J gene is TRBJ2-2, the V gene TRBV7-2; 7 nucleotides line up with TRBD1. CDR3 length equals 15 residues. V lost 8 bases, J lost 6 bases, and 12 bases stayed unmatched. Germline CDR1 reads SGHTA; CDR2 reads FQGNSA. CDR3 bases: TGTGCCAGCGGTACCCGACAGGGCCGCGCCGGGGAGCTGTTTTTT. Its translation: CASGTRQGRAGELFF.

The chain uses TRBV12-2 and TRBJ2-1; no check of the table's D call, TRBD2, against the DNA was made. TRBV12-2 corresponds to a pseudogene. The CDR3 spans 16 residues. CDR3: CASRLETSGRGNEQFF. In DNA form, the CDR3 reads TGTGCAAGTCGCTTAGAGACTAGCGGGAGAGGAAATGAGCAGTTCTTC.